This TCR beta chain originates from a study of prognosis after radiotherapy for stage I lung cancer. Study background: The authors enrolled stage I non-small cell lung cancer patients between April 2018 and early 2019.

Notes on this clonotype: A much larger clone sits a single nucleotide away, making a read error possible.

Using two-round multiplex PCR, the authors amplified TCR beta CDR3 from genomic DNA. The first round of PCR was done with primers that matched each TRBV and TRBJ gene. TCRdb passed the multiplex PCR reads through MiXCR, listing each CDR3 protein once. Of nearly 25,000 distinct CDR3 sequences in the sample, around 34% are singletons; the top ten hold 60% to 65%. The CDR3 is 13 amino acids. Germline values: CDR1 MNHEY, CDR2 SVGAGI. This chain uses TRBV6-5 with TRBJ2-2, with unresolved D. The source of this sequence is a donor over 45 with non-small cell lung cancer. Sequenced material: PBMCs, taken before or after stereotactic body radiation therapy (not recorded which). CDR3 amino acids: CASSYSKTGELFF. In DNA form, the CDR3 reads TGTGCCAGCAGTTACTCGAAAACCGGGGAGCTGTTTTTT.